This entry features one T cell receptor (beta chain) sequence. Its antigen is not known. This sample was included in a study of shared clonotypes between healthy human individuals. Study at large: There were three CD4 naive, three CD4 memory, two CD8 naive and one CD8 memory plates per donor. Study-wide findings and caveats: Shared clonotypes across all four donors exceeded non-shared ones in generation probability.

CD45RA-negative memory and CD45RA+ naive subsets were split from the CD4+ cells. The repertoire was sequenced with immunoSEQ multiplex PCR; TCRdb's copy has only in-frame clones and lacks some. The sample consists of about 2.3 million clones, 85% to 95% of them appearing once. The sequencing input was naive CD4+ T cells from PBMCs. Subset specified: CD45RA+ positively selected. This TCR was recovered from a young man in good health. Some clones in this sample may be carry-over from other donors' samples.

The CDR3 nucleotides are TGTGCCAGCAGTTACGGGACTGACTACGAGCAGTACTTC. Translation: CASSYGTDYEQYF. This rearrangement joins TRBV6-6 to TRBJ2-7, with a possible D match to TRBD2 (6 bases). CDR3 length: 13 amino acids. Germline CDR1 is MNHNY and CDR2 is SVGAGI (reference sequence). Deletions cut 2 bases from V and 3 bases from J, with 8 bases between.